The 15 T cell receptor beta chains below come from one sample, sequenced in a study of response to subunit inactivated influenza vaccine. TCRdb re-analysed the RT-PCR reads in MiXCR, keeping a single row per CDR3 protein. The sample shows about 540,000 distinct CDR3 sequences, around 21% of them seen only once. The same sample was also used in a study of T cells expressing NK-cell markers. That paper adds: TCR beta libraries carry UMIs added by 5'RACE template switching.

Specimen: CD4+ T cells sorted from PBMCs, collected about 11 days after vaccination. These receptors all come from a man between 45 and 60 years old who received an inactivated influenza vaccine.

J is TRBJ2-3 and V is TRBV6-2 or TRBV6-3; 7 nucleotides agree with TRBD2. J gave up 1 base and V 5 bases, and 12 bases lay outside the gene matches. Germline values: CDR1 MNHEY, CDR2 SVGEGT. The CDR3 contains 17 residues. The CDR3 nucleotides read TGTGCCAGCAGTCGGAGGCCGTCGGGGGGTGGCACAGATACGCAGTATTTT. It encodes CASSRRPSGGGTDTQYF.

This clonotype came up many times. The genes are TRBV20-1 and TRBJ1-1; the D is unclear. The V end lost 1 base, the J end lost 3 bases, and 9 bases lay between the germline ends. Looked up from germline, CDR1 is DFQATT and CDR2 is SNEGSKA (reference sequence). The CDR3 has 13 residues. The CDR3 nucleotides are TGCAGTGCTAGAGCTGACGGATACACTGAAGCTTTCTTT. It codes for CSARADGYTEAFF.

At least ten counts were recorded for this clonotype. The V and J genes are TRBV6-1 and TRBJ2-3; D is tentatively TRBD1 or TRBD2 (5 bases each). CDR1 and CDR2 from the germline V gene are MNHNS and SASEGT. Trimming removed 6 bases from V and 3 bases from J, with 16 bases in between. This CDR3 contains 15 residues. CDR3 protein: CASSPPGRRTDTQYF. The DNA of the CDR3 is TGTGCCAGCAGCCCCCCGGGGCGCAGAACAGATACGCAGTATTTT.

This clonotype was counted many times. The chain combines TRBV11-2 with TRBJ2-2; D unclear. The CDR3 runs to 15 residues. Germline CDR1 is SGHAT and CDR2 is FQNNGV. V lost 2 bases, J lost 8 bases, and 15 bases lay in between. CDR3 in DNA: TGTGCCAGCAGCTTAAGCCTCCAGCTGACAGGGGAGCTGTTTTTT. Translated: CASSLSLQLTGELFF.

This chain links TRBV7-2 with TRBJ1-4, with a tentative D call TRBD1 (6 bases). The V gene lost 0 bases and the J gene lost 7 bases, with 12 bases spanning the gap. The CDR3 is 15 amino acids. The V gene's germline CDR1 is SGHTA and CDR2 FQGNSA. CDR3 in amino acids: CASSLAWGAFEKLFF. Written as DNA, the CDR3 is TGTGCCAGCAGCTTAGCCTGGGGGGCTTTTGAAAAACTGTTTTTT.

This chain joins TRBV5-1 and TRBJ2-7; 8 bases agree with TRBD1. Germline V gene sequence: CDR1 SGHRS, CDR2 YFSETQ. This CDR3 contains 15 residues. V dropped 3 bases and J dropped 5; count of bases not matched to a gene: 10. The CDR3 region is CASSSGWTGSNEQYF. The CDR3 DNA follows: TGCGCCAGCAGCTCAGGTTGGACAGGGTCGAACGAGCAGTACTTC.

This chain connects TRBV5-1 to TRBJ2-3, with TRBD2 as a possible D gene (5 bases). Deletions cut 4 bases from V and 6 bases from J, with 12 bases between. Germline V gene lookup returns CDR1 SGHRS and CDR2 YFSETQ. This CDR3 has 13 amino acids. In DNA form, the CDR3 reads TGCGCCAGCAGCCAAATAGCGTTGGATACGCAGTATTTT. It is translated as CASSQIALDTQYF. Looking up the rest from reference TRBV5-1 and TRBJ2-3 gives the full variable domain: KAGVTQTPRYLIKTRGQQVTLSCSPISGHRSVSWYQQTPGQGLQFLFEYFSETQRNKGNFPGRFSGRQFSNSRSEMNVSTLELGDSALYLCASSQIALDTQYFGPGTRLTVL.

This clonotype showed up just a few times. V gene TRBV7-2 combines with J gene TRBJ2-3; no definite D call. CDR3 length: 15 amino acids. From germline, CDR1 is SGHTA and CDR2 FQGNSA. Trimming shortened V by 6 bases and J by 1 base, and 14 bases separated the two germline ends. CDR3 amino acids: CASRMAPQGTDTQYF. CDR3 coding DNA: TGTGCCAGCAGGATGGCCCCGCAAGGCACAGATACGCAGTATTTT.

This clonotype was seen more than once but under ten times. This chain joins TRBV5-6 and TRBJ2-3; tentatively, D is TRBD1 (6 bases). The CDR3 loop spans 15 amino acids. V shed 7 bases and J shed 2 bases, with 17 bases lying between them. Per germline, CDR1 SGHDT and CDR2 YYEEEE. For the CDR3, the DNA is TGTGCCAGCTCCGTCACCCAGGGGCTCACAGATACGCAGTATTTT. Its protein is CASSVTQGLTDTQYF.

The rearrangement joins TRBV20-1 to TRBJ2-5; D not certain. Per the germline V gene, CDR1 is DFQATT and CDR2 is SNEGSKA (reference sequence). The CDR3 is 12 residues long. Trimming took off 6 bases at V and 4 bases at J, with 12 bases between the two ends. The CDR3 loop reads CSASAGAETQYF. The DNA for the CDR3 is TGCAGTGCCTCCGCAGGTGCAGAGACCCAGTACTTC.

This chain connects TRBV3-1 to TRBJ1-1; 7 bases are shared with TRBD1. Per the germline V gene, CDR1 is LGHDT and CDR2 is YNNKEL (reference sequence). V dropped 6 bases and J dropped 11; count of bases not matched to a gene: 15. The CDR3 consists of 14 residues. This CDR3 reads CASSRPGQPIGAFF. The CDR3, as DNA: TGTGCCAGCAGTCGACCGGGACAGCCGATTGGGGCTTTCTTT.

The chain combines TRBV2 with TRBJ2-6; D is possibly TRBD1 (5 bases). The CDR3 contains 15 residues. Trimming removed 2 bases at V and 3 bases at J, with 8 bases between. Per germline, CDR1 SNHLY and CDR2 FYNNEI. CDR3 loop: CASSEMGLGANVLTF. The CDR3 nucleotides read TGTGCCAGCAGTGAAATGGGGCTTGGGGCCAACGTCCTGACTTTC. Full variable domain (outside the CDR3, taken from reference TRBV2 and TRBJ2-6): EPEVTQTPSHQVTQMGQEVILRCVPISNHLYFYWYRQILGQKVEFLVSFYNNEISEKSEIFDDQFSVERPDGSNFTLKIRSTKLEDSAMYFCASSEMGLGANVLTFGAGSRLTVL.

V is TRBV6-1 and J is TRBJ2-7; the match to TRBD2 covers 15 bases. CDR1 MNHNS and CDR2 SASEGT come from the germline V gene. The CDR3 length is 19 residues. J gave up 2 bases and V 6 bases, and 14 bases lay outside the gene matches. The CDR3 is CASRGQPGLAGGGAYEQYF. DNA for the CDR3: TGTGCCAGCAGAGGACAGCCGGGACTAGCGGGAGGTGGGGCCTACGAGCAGTACTTC.

This clonotype was seen a handful of times. The chain uses TRBV11-2 and TRBJ2-1, with a weak D call TRBD2 (7 bases). Trimming cost V 7 bases and J 6 bases, with 16 bases left between them. CDR3 length: 14 amino acids. Germline CDR1 SGHAT, CDR2 FQNNGV. The DNA for the CDR3 is TGTGCCAGCAACGGGGGGAGAGGGGGCAATGAGCAGTTCTTC. This gives the protein CASNGGRGGNEQFF.

This sequence joins TRBV2 and TRBJ2-1; D is perhaps TRBD1 (5 bases). This CDR3 contains 15 residues. CDR1 is SNHLY and CDR2 is FYNNEI in the germline V gene. Trimming removed 4 bases from V and 8 bases from J, with 18 bases in between. The CDR3 spells CASSGGALGIDEQFF. Here the CDR3 DNA reads TGTGCCAGCAGTGGGGGCGCTTTGGGTATCGATGAGCAGTTCTTC. Based on the CDR3 plus reference TRBV2 and TRBJ2-1, the full variable domain is EPEVTQTPSHQVTQMGQEVILRCVPISNHLYFYWYRQILGQKVEFLVSFYNNEISEKSEIFDDQFSVERPDGSNFTLKIRSTKLEDSAMYFCASSGGALGIDEQFFGPGTRLTVL.